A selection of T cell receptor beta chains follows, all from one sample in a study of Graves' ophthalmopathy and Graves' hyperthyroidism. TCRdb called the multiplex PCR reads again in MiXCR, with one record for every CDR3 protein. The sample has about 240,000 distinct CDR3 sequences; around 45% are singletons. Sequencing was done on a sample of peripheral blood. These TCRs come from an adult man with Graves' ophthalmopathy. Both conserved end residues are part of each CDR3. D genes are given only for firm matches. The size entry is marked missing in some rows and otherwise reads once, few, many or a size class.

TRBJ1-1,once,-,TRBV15,CATSRDEMNAEAFF,TGTGCCACCAGCAGAGATGAAATGAACGCTGAAGCTTTCTTT
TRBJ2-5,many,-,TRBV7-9,CASSEQETQYF,TGTGCCAGCAGCGAGCAAGAGACCCAGTACTTC
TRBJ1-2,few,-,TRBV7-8,CASSQDRTNYGYTF,TGTGCCAGCAGCCAGGACAGAACTAACTATGGCTACACCTTC
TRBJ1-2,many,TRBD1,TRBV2,CASKGQATDGYTF,TGTGCCAGCAAGGGACAGGCTACGGATGGCTACACCTTC
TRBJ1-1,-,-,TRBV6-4,CASSADPNQGTEAFF,TGTGCCAGCAGTGCCGACCCCAACCAGGGAACTGAAGCTTTCTTT
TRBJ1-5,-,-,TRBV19,CASSTYRARSNQPQHF,TGTGCCAGTAGTACCTACAGGGCGCGGAGCAATCAGCCCCAGCATTTT
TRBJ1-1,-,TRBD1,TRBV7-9,CASSHAGTGAFF,TGTGCCAGCAGCCATGCGGGGACAGGGGCTTTCTTT
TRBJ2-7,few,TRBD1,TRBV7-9,CASSLGQGANEQYF,TGTGCCAGCAGCTTGGGGCAGGGGGCCAACGAGCAGTACTTC
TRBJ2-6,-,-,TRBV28,CASSLLWGPGANVLTF,TGTGCCAGCAGCCTACTCTGGGGGCCAGGGGCCAACGTCCTGACTTTC
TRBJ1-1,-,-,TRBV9,CASSVAGVNTEAFF,TGTGCCAGCAGCGTAGCCGGGGTGAACACTGAAGCTTTCTTT
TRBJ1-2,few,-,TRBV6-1,CASFRGHDYGYTF,TGTGCCAGCTTTAGGGGACATGACTATGGCTACACCTTC
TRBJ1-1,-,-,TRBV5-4,CASSFGQGKGTEAFF,TGTGCCAGCAGCTTTGGGCAAGGGAAAGGCACTGAAGCTTTCTTT
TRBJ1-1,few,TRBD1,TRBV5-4,CASSSRGPTNTEAFF,TGTGCCAGCAGCTCCAGGGGGCCGACGAACACTGAAGCTTTCTTT
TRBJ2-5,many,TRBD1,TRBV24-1,CATSESTGGETQYF,TGTGCCACCAGCGAATCGACAGGGGGTGAGACCCAGTACTTC
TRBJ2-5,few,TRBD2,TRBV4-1,CASSQDPGGTETQYF,TGCGCCAGCAGCCAAGATCCGGGGGGTACCGAGACCCAGTACTTC
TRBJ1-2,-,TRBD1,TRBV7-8,CASSQAGTVYGYTF,TGTGCCAGCAGCCAGGCTGGGACAGTCTATGGCTACACCTTC
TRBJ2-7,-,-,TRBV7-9,CASSAGTSYEQYF,TGTGCCAGCAGCGCCGGGACCAGCTACGAGCAGTACTTC
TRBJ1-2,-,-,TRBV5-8,CASSLGQLRDGYTF,TGTGCCAGCAGCTTGGGCCAACTCAGGGATGGCTACACCTTC
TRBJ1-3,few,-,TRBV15,CATSEGERNTIYF,TGTGCCACCAGCGAGGGAGAGCGGAACACCATATATTTT
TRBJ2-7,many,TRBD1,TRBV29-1,CSVEMGPGTGIYEQYF,TGCAGCGTTGAGATGGGTCCCGGGACAGGGATCTACGAGCAGTACTTC
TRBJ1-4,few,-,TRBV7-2,CASSDGAKEKLFF,TGTGCCAGCAGTGATGGCGCTAAGGAAAAACTGTTTTTT
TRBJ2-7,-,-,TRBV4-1,CASSQDELGNSYEQYF,TGCGCCAGCAGCCAAGATGAGTTGGGAAACTCCTACGAGCAGTACTTC
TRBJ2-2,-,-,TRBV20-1,CSARDFRNRANTGELFF,TGCAGTGCTAGAGATTTCCGTAACAGGGCGAACACCGGGGAGCTGTTTTTT
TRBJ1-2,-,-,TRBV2,CASSYQGPSYGYTF,TGTGCCAGCAGTTACCAGGGACCCTCCTATGGCTACACCTTC
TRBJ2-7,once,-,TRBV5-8,CASSLSEGGYEQYF,TGTGCCAGCAGCTTGTCGGAAGGGGGCTACGAGCAGTACTTC
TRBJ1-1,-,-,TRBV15,CATSRGQGRTPSVRGPITEAFF,-
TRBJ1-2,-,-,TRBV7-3,CASSLYPGPNYGYTF,TGTGCCAGCAGCTTATATCCGGGACCTAACTATGGCTACACCTTC
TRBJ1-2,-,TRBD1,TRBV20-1,CSARGTGTNYGYTF,TGCAGTGCTAGGGGGACAGGGACTAACTATGGCTACACCTTC
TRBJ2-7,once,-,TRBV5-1,CASRTLGTTYEQYF,TGCGCCAGCAGGACTTTAGGAACGACCTACGAGCAGTACTTC
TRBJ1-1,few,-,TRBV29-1,CSVGRGRGTEAFF,TGCAGCGTTGGTAGGGGGAGAGGCACTGAAGCTTTCTTT
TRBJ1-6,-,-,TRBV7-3,CASSFFGGASPLHF,TGTGCCAGCAGCTTTTTCGGGGGAGCGTCACCCCTCCACTTT
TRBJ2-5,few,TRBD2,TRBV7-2,CASSAQRGLETQYF,TGTGCCAGCAGCGCTCAGCGGGGGTTAGAGACCCAGTACTTC
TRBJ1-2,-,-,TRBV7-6,CASSPQQGNYGYTF,TGTGCCAGCAGCCCTCAACAGGGAAACTATGGCTACACCTTC
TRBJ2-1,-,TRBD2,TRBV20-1,CSARSSGLPYNEQFF,TGCAGTGCTAGATCCTCGGGACTACCTTACAATGAGCAGTTCTTC
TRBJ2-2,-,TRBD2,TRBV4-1,CASSPGTSRTGELFF,TGTGCCAGCAGCCCGGGGACTAGCCGAACCGGGGAGCTGTTTTTT
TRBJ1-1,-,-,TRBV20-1,CSARAFRDPEAFF,TGCAGTGCTAGAGCTTTCAGGGACCCTGAAGCTTTCTTT
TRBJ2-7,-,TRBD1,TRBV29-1,CSVEEGQGLDEQYF,TGCAGCGTTGAAGAGGGACAGGGTCTCGACGAGCAGTACTTC
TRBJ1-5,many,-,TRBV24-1,CATSFGQSNQPQHF,TGTGCCACCAGTTTCGGACAGAGCAATCAGCCCCAGCATTTT
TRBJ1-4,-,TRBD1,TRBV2,CASTRAGGTNEKLFF,TGTGCCAGCACCCGAGCAGGGGGGACTAATGAAAAACTGTTTTTT
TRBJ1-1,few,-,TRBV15,CATRNKGENTEAFF,TGTGCCACCAGAAATAAGGGGGAGAACACTGAAGCTTTCTTT
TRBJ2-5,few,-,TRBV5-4,CASSQDRSTYQETQYF,TGTGCCAGCAGCCAAGATAGGTCGACCTACCAAGAGACCCAGTACTTC
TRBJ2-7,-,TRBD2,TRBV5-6,CASSSVWERGSSYEQYF,TGTGCCAGCAGCTCGGTGTGGGAGCGGGGGTCCTCCTACGAGCAGTACTTC
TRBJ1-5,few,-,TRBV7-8,CASSLHRNQPQHF,TGTGCCAGCAGCCTTCACCGAAATCAGCCCCAGCATTTT
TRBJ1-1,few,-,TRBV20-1,CIPDTNTEAFF,TGCATCCCCGACACGAACACTGAAGCTTTCTTT
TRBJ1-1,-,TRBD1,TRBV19,CASSPGQGLVTEAFF,TGTGCCAGTTCCCCGGGACAGGGACTGGTTACTGAAGCTTTCTTT
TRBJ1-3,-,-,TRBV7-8,CASSLAIAGNTIYF,TGTGCCAGCAGCTTAGCGATTGCTGGAAACACCATATATTTT
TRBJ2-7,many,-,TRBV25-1,CASSDRDTSYEQYF,TGTGCCAGCAGCGACCGGGACACCTCCTACGAGCAGTACTTC
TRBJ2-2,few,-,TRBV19,CASSIPGTGELFF,TGTGCCAGTAGTATACCTGGCACCGGGGAGCTGTTTTTT
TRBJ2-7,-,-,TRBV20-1,CSARLLQSSYEQYF,TGCAGTGCTAGATTACTACAGAGCTCCTACGAGCAGTACTTC
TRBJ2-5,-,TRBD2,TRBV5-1,CASSSGLAIQETQYF,TGCGCCAGCAGCTCTGGACTAGCCATCCAAGAGACCCAGTACTTC
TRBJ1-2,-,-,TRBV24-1,CATSDSSNYGYTF,TGTGCCACCAGTGATAGCAGTAACTATGGCTACACCTTC